The clone carrying this T cell receptor beta chain was counted a few times. The CDR3 has 16 amino acids. The germline V gene has CDR1 SGHAT and CDR2 FQNNGV. Trimming removed 2 bases from V and 5 bases from J; junction bases left unmatched: 8. Each CDR3 protein gets one entry after TCRdb re-called the RT-PCR reads with MiXCR. The repertoire has about a million distinct CDR3 sequences, approximately 18% of them found once; the top ten carry roughly 6%. This entry comes from a study of patients and donors after allogeneic stem cell transplantation. This receptor was identified in a human donor who was either an allogeneic HSCT recipient or a stem cell or donor lymphocyte infusion donor (not recorded which). It is not recorded whose cells these are; they may come from a transplant donor. The rearrangement links TRBV11-2 to TRBJ1-4; TRBD1 aligns across 7 bases. The sample taken for sequencing was blood, either unsorted or a sorted T cell fraction (not recorded which). DNA for the CDR3: TGTGCCAGCAGCTTACGTACCAGGGGGAAGAATGAAAAACTGTTTTTT. Its protein product is CASSLRTRGKNEKLFF. Supplemented by reference TRBV11-2 and TRBJ1-4, the full variable domain reads EAGVAQSPRYKIIEKRQSVAFWCNPISGHATLYWYQQILGQGPKLLIQFQNNGVVDDSQLPKDRFSAERLKGVDSTLKIQPAKLEDSAVYLCASSLRTRGKNEKLFFGSGTQLSVL.